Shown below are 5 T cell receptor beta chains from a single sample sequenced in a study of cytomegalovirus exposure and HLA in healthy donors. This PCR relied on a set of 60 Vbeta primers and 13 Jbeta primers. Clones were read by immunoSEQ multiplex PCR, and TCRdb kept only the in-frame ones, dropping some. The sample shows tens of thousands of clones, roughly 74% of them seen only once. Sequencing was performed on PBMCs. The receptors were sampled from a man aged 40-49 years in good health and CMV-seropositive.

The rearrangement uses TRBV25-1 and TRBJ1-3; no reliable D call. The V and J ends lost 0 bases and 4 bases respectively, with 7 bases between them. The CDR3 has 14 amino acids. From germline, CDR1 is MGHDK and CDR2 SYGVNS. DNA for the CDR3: TGTGCCAGCAGTGAATATGGCAGAGGAAACACCATATATTTT. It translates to CASSEYGRGNTIYF.

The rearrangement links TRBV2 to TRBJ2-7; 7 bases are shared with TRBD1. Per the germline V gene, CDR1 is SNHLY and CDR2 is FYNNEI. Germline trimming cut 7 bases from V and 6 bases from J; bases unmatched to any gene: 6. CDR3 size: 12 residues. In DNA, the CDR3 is TGTGCCAGCAACAGGGGCACGCGCGAGCAGTACTTC. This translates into CASNRGTREQYF.

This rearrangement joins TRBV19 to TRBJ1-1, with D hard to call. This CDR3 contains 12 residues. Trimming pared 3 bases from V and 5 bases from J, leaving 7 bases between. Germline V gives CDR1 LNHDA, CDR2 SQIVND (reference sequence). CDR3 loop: CASSMGGTEAFF. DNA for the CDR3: TGTGCCAGTAGTATGGGAGGGACTGAAGCTTTCTTT.

For the CDR3, the DNA is TGTGCCAGCAGGAGACAGGGGGTCCTCACCTCCGAGCAGTACTTC. Protein sequence: CASRRQGVLTSEQYF. V is TRBV6-5 and J is TRBJ2-7, with 9 bases aligning to TRBD1. V lost 6 bases to trimming and J lost 6 bases; unmatched junction nucleotides: 12. The germline gives CDR1 MNHEY, CDR2 SVGAGI. CDR3 length equals 15 residues.

The CDR3 spells CASSFQGSEQYF. Written as DNA, the CDR3 is TGTGCCAGCAGCTTCCAGGGGAGCGAGCAGTACTTC. The chain carries TRBV5-8 and TRBJ2-7; D is perhaps TRBD1 (6 bases). The germline V gene has CDR1 SGHTS and CDR2 YDEGEE. The CDR3 extends over 12 amino acids. Trimming pared 2 bases from V and 6 bases from J, leaving 9 bases between. Full variable domain (rest looked up from reference TRBV5-8 and TRBJ2-7): EAGVTQSPTHLIKTRGQQATLRCSPISGHTSVYWYQQALGLGLQFLLWYDEGEERNRGNFPPRFSGRQFPNYSSELNVNALELEDSALYLCASSFQGSEQYFGPGTRLTVT.